The rows below give T cell receptor beta chains drawn from one sample of a study of CD8 T cells in ankylosing spondylitis. TCRdb re-analysed the 5' RACE reads in MiXCR, keeping a single row per CDR3 protein. The data show 250,000 to 350,000 distinct CDR3 sequences, roughly 20% seen once. Sequenced input: blood, either unsorted or a sorted T cell fraction (not recorded which). The receptors come from a female donor with ankylosing spondylitis or in good health (not recorded which). Each CDR3 is given with its conserved first and last residue. A D gene is named only where the DNA matches it firmly. Clone size appears in some rows only: once, few, many, or a class for an expanded clone.

j_gene,v_gene,d_gene,abundance,CDR3nt,CDR3aa
TRBJ2-7,TRBV7-9,-,few,TGTGCCAGCAGCTTAGTGTCCCGGGGGTGGTCGTACGAGCAGTACTTC,CASSLVSRGWSYEQYF
TRBJ2-1,TRBV7-2,-,many,TGTGCCAGCAGCCCCGGAGGTGGTTACAATGAGCAGTTCTTC,CASSPGGGYNEQFF
TRBJ2-2,TRBV20-1,TRBD2,few,TGCAGTGCCGGGGGGGGTAGCGGGAGTGCGGCCGGGGAGCTGTTTTTT,CSAGGGSGSAAGELFF
TRBJ2-1,TRBV20-1,-,-,TGCAGTGCCATACTGAACAATGAGCAGTTCTTC,CSAILNNEQFF
TRBJ2-1,TRBV7-9,TRBD2,many,TGTGCCAGCAGCCCCCAAGGCGGGAGTGAGTTCTTC,CASSPQGGSEFF
TRBJ2-3,TRBV7-9,-,-,TGTGCCAGCAGCTTAGATGCGGACTTCACAGATACGCAGTATTTT,CASSLDADFTDTQYF
TRBJ2-5,TRBV6-2/TRBV6-3,-,few,TGTGCCAGCAGTTACTCCCAAGAGACCCAGTACTTC,CASSYSQETQYF
TRBJ2-7,TRBV7-3,TRBD2,-,TGTGCCAGCAGCGCCACTCTAGCGGGAGACGGTGAGCAGTACTTC,CASSATLAGDGEQYF
TRBJ2-7,TRBV5-1,-,many,TGCGCCAGCAGCTTGGCCGGGGACTCCTACGAGCAGTACTTC,CASSLAGDSYEQYF
TRBJ2-7,TRBV5-1,TRBD1,few,TGCGCCAGCAGCTTCACAGGGGACTACGAGCAGTACTTC,CASSFTGDYEQYF
TRBJ2-1,TRBV7-2,TRBD2,many,TGTGCCAGCAGCTTAACTAGCGGGGTATTCAATGAGCAGTTCTTC,CASSLTSGVFNEQFF
TRBJ2-5,TRBV5-1,-,-,TGCGCCAGCAGCTTGACAGCTACGGGGGAGACCCAGTACTTC,CASSLTATGETQYF
TRBJ2-7,TRBV11-2,TRBD2,few,TGTGCCAGCAGCTCACTAGCGGGAGATTCGGGGGAGCAGTACTTC,CASSSLAGDSGEQYF
TRBJ2-7,TRBV5-5,-,-,TGTGCCAGCAGCACCGGCCCGGGACAACTCTACGAGCAGTACTTC,CASSTGPGQLYEQYF
TRBJ2-5,TRBV9,TRBD2,few,TGTGCCAGCGGGAGGGGCTCCAAAGAGACCCAGTACTTC,CASGRGSKETQYF
TRBJ2-1,TRBV20-1,TRBD2,-,TGCAGTGCTAGCCAGGGGACTAGCGGGGGGAATGAGCAGTTCTTC,CSASQGTSGGNEQFF
TRBJ1-3,TRBV27,TRBD1,few,TGTGCCAGCGGGGCGGGGGACAGGGGAAACACCATATATTTT,CASGAGDRGNTIYF
TRBJ2-1,TRBV15,-,few,TGTGCCACCAGCAGGTACGGCGGTAGCTCCTACAATGAGCAGTTCTTC,CATSRYGGSSYNEQFF
TRBJ2-7,TRBV6-1,-,-,TGTGCCAGCAGTCCAACAGGGTCCAATACCTACGAGCAGTACTTC,CASSPTGSNTYEQYF
TRBJ1-1,TRBV28,-,few,TGTGCCAGCAGTTTAACAGTGGGCATGAACACTGAAGCTTTCTTT,CASSLTVGMNTEAFF
TRBJ1-1,TRBV5-5,-,-,TGTGCCAGCAGCCTCCTTCAGACGAACGCTGAAGCTTTCTTT,CASSLLQTNAEAFF
TRBJ2-1,TRBV6-2/TRBV6-3,-,-,TGTGCCAGCAGGGGACTCAATGAGCAGTTCTTC,CASRGLNEQFF
TRBJ1-2,TRBV27,-,-,TGTGCCAGCAGCTCCGGGACGTACCTCAACTATGGCTACACCTTC,CASSSGTYLNYGYTF
TRBJ2-1,TRBV25-1,TRBD2,many,TGTGCCAGCAGTGCCCCCGGGGGGACTAGCGGATACAATGAGCAGTTCTTC,CASSAPGGTSGYNEQFF
TRBJ2-7,TRBV7-2,-,-,TGTGCCAGCAGCTTAGGCCCAACAGCACTTGACTACGAGCAGTACTTC,CASSLGPTALDYEQYF
TRBJ2-2,TRBV11-2,-,-,TGTGCCAGCAGCATCCAAAGGACGAACACCGGGGAGCTGTTTTTT,CASSIQRTNTGELFF
TRBJ2-7,TRBV2,-,few,TGTGCCAGCAGTGAACCGGAGGCCGTCAGCCTCTACGAGCAGTACTTC,CASSEPEAVSLYEQYF
TRBJ2-6,TRBV12-5,-,few,TGTGCTAGTGGTTTGAATGGTCCTGCTGGGGCCAACGTCCTGACTTTC,CASGLNGPAGANVLTF
TRBJ2-5,TRBV19,TRBD1,-,TGTGCCAGTAGGATAACAGGGGGTATAGAAGAGACCCAGTACTTC,CASRITGGIEETQYF
TRBJ2-1,TRBV20-1,TRBD2,few,TGCAGTGCTAGTCTCGGCGGGACTAGCGGTGAGCAGTTCTTC,CSASLGGTSGEQFF
TRBJ2-7,TRBV12-3/TRBV12-4,-,-,TGTGCCAGCAGGCCAGGCCGGAGCTCCTACGAGCAGTACTTC,CASRPGRSSYEQYF
TRBJ2-7,TRBV12-3/TRBV12-4,-,-,TGTGCCAGCAGCGTCAGGATATTAGAGGACGAGCAGTACTTC,CASSVRILEDEQYF
TRBJ2-5,TRBV20-1,-,few,TGCAGTGCCTACATCCGGGGTAAAGAGACCCAGTACTTC,CSAYIRGKETQYF
TRBJ2-3,TRBV12-3/TRBV12-4,TRBD1,few,TGTGCCAGCAGTTCTCAGGGGGCTGCGCAGTATTTT,CASSSQGAAQYF
TRBJ2-1,TRBV7-8,TRBD2,-,TGTGCCAGCAGCTTCGGGACTAGCGGGAGATATGAGCAGTTCTTC,CASSFGTSGRYEQFF
TRBJ2-5,TRBV20-1,-,-,TGCAGTGAAAGTAACGGGAGGACCCAGTACTTC,CSESNGRTQYF
TRBJ2-3,TRBV5-1,TRBD2,-,TGCGCCAGCAGCTTCGGGAGGCCTAGCGGGAAAGGGGCAGATACGCAGTATTTT,CASSFGRPSGKGADTQYF
TRBJ2-3,TRBV7-3,TRBD2,once,TGTGCCAGCAGCGCCGGACTAGCGGGATTCACAGATACGCAGTATTTT,CASSAGLAGFTDTQYF
TRBJ1-5,TRBV12-3/TRBV12-4,TRBD1,-,TGTGCCAGCAGTTGGGGACAGCTCCTGGGGCCCCAGCATTTT,CASSWGQLLGPQHF
TRBJ1-4,TRBV12-3/TRBV12-4,TRBD1,-,TGTGCCAGCACCCCCGGCCCGGACAGGTTCGATGAAAAACTGTTTTTT,CASTPGPDRFDEKLFF
TRBJ2-3,TRBV18,-,few,TGTGCCAGCTCACCCGAGCGGGGCACAGATACGCAGTATTTT,CASSPERGTDTQYF